Following are 9 T cell receptor beta chains from one sample sequenced in a study of blood T cell repertoires in COVID-19. Produced via immunoSEQ multiplex PCR; TCRdb's table is partial and in-frame only. The sample includes hundreds of thousands of clones, roughly 90% of them seen just once. The sequenced sample was peripheral blood. The receptor set was obtained from a woman aged 60 to 75 with acute or convalescent COVID-19.

J is TRBJ2-3 and V is TRBV9; 12 positions agree with TRBD2. The trim removed 2 bases at V and 5 bases at J, leaving 6 bases unmatched. This CDR3 is 16 amino acids long. The germline CDR1 and CDR2 sequences are SGDLS and YYNGEE. The CDR3 nucleotides are TGTGCCAGCAGCGTCCGACTAGCGGGAGCGGAAGATACGCAGTATTTT. It codes for CASSVRLAGAEDTQYF.

This chain links TRBV7-9 with TRBJ1-2; D unresolved. Trimming pared 4 bases from V and 5 bases from J, leaving 14 bases between. Germline V CDR1 and CDR2: SEHNR, FQNEAQ (reference sequence). The CDR3 sequence is 14 residues long. CDR3 protein: CASSSSGSLYGYTF. The CDR3 nucleotides read TGTGCCAGCAGCTCCTCCGGGAGTCTATATGGCTACACCTTC. Using reference TRBV7-9 and TRBJ1-2 for the parts outside the CDR3, the full variable domain is DTGVSQNPRHKITKRGQNVTFRCDPISEHNRLYWYRQTLGQGPEFLTYFQNEAQLEKSRLLSDRFSAERPKGSFSTLEIQRTEQGDSAMYLCASSSSGSLYGYTFGSGTRLTVV.

The rearrangement joins TRBV27 to TRBJ1-5; 7 bases are a match to TRBD1. J was trimmed by 0 bases and V by 4 bases; bases with no gene match: 3. Germline V gives CDR1 MNHEY, CDR2 SMNVEV (reference sequence). The CDR3 contains 15 residues. CDR3 sequence reads: CASSSGTASNQPQHF. CDR3 in DNA: TGTGCCAGCAGTTCCGGGACAGCTAGCAATCAGCCCCAGCATTTT.

The genes are TRBV29-1 and TRBJ1-4; D remains ambiguous. Trimming pared 6 bases from V and 0 bases from J, leaving 11 bases between. The CDR3 has 14 amino acids. Germline V gene lookup returns CDR1 SQVTM and CDR2 ANQGSEA. CDR3 in amino acids: CSVTRHPTNEKLFF. For the CDR3, the DNA is TGCAGCGTGACTAGACATCCAACTAATGAAAAACTGTTTTTT.

This chain joins TRBV5-8 and TRBJ2-1; 8 bases are a match to TRBD1. This CDR3 region has 15 residues. V lost 4 bases, J lost 7 bases, and 10 bases stayed unmatched. CDR1 and CDR2 from the germline V gene are SGHTS and YDEGEE. CDR3 DNA: TGTGCCAGCAGCACCGGGACAGGAAGAAAGAATGAGCAGTTCTTC. It translates to CASSTGTGRKNEQFF. The whole variable domain, filled in from reference TRBV5-8 and TRBJ2-1, reads EAGVTQSPTHLIKTRGQQATLRCSPISGHTSVYWYQQALGLGLQFLLWYDEGEERNRGNFPPRFSGRQFPNYSSELNVNALELEDSALYLCASSTGTGRKNEQFFGPGTRLTVL.

This clone has a handful of counts. CDR3: CASSLDGPRSNQPQHF. The CDR3 DNA reads TGCGCCAGCAGCTTGGATGGCCCGAGGAGCAATCAGCCCCAGCATTTT. The chain combines TRBV5-1 with TRBJ1-5; D not resolved. V gave up 0 bases and J gave up 1 base, with 11 bases separating them. Germline V gives CDR1 SGHRS, CDR2 YFSETQ. The CDR3 is 16 residues long.

This rearrangement joins TRBV7-2 to TRBJ2-4; a possible D gene is TRBD2 (5 bases). Germline CDR1 is SGHTA and CDR2 is FQGNSA. This CDR3 region has 19 residues. V dropped 1 base and J dropped 3 bases, with 22 bases sitting between them. The CDR3, as DNA: TGTGCCAGCAGCTTAGGAGGAGGTCTAGGCGGTGTCGGCAAAAACATTCAGTACTTC. Amino acid sequence: CASSLGGGLGGVGKNIQYF.

The chain is built from TRBV27 and TRBJ1-2; 7 bases fit TRBD1. The V segment lost 5 bases and the J segment 8 bases; nucleotides outside the gene matches: 8. This CDR3 has 13 amino acids. Germline V CDR1 and CDR2: MNHEY, SMNVEV (reference sequence). The CDR3 here is CASSPRDSQGYTF. DNA of the CDR3: TGTGCCAGCAGTCCCCGGGACAGTCAGGGCTACACCTTC.

The chain combines TRBV6-5 with TRBJ1-1; D uncertain. Deletions cut 6 bases from V and 3 bases from J, with 11 bases between. The CDR3 consists of 13 residues. Looked up from germline, CDR1 is MNHEY and CDR2 is SVGAGI. Here the CDR3 DNA reads TGTGCCAGCAGACCCATAGATGACACTGAAGCTTTCTTT. The encoded protein is CASRPIDDTEAFF.